This TCR beta chain was recorded in a study of blood T cell repertoires in COVID-19. On the study more broadly: The study drew acute and convalescent COVID-19 samples from the United States, Italy and Spain. PBMCs, B-cell-depleted T cells, or T cells were the source of the cDNA or gDNA that made up the material.

The CDR3 contains 16 residues. Trimming took off 1 base at V and 3 bases at J, with 16 bases between the two ends. Germline V gene lookup returns CDR1 SNHLY and CDR2 FYNNEI. In the study's own analysis: Amplification with reference gene primers provided the estimates of nucleated cell counts. Here immunoSEQ multiplex PCR was the method, and the copy in TCRdb shows in-frame clones only, minus some. That table furnishes V, J and clone size, whereas the DNA furnished D and trimming. The top ten clones hold about 4.3% of a sample with around 130,000 clones, more than 70% of them seen once. Sample: peripheral blood. This clonotype was sampled from a human donor in a cohort sampled during active COVID-19. The chain links TRBV2 to TRBJ2-7; weak D call: TRBD1 (6 bases). This chain's CDR3 is CASSEGGRRTVYEQYV. The CDR3 nucleotides read TGTGCCAGCAGTGAAGGAGGGCGAAGGACAGTCTACGAGCAGTACGTC.